This entry describes one T cell receptor beta chain. The conserved phenylalanine or tryptophan normally closing the CDR3 is absent here, so this likely arose from a read error. The limits of the CDR3 on the DNA are not certain, so only TCRdb's listed CDR3 is given. The library came from three nested PCR rounds adapted from ARM-PCR protocols. TCRdb re-derived calls from the multiplex PCR reads in MiXCR, one entry per CDR3 protein. The sample includes fewer than 100,000 distinct CDR3 sequences, around three quarters seen only once; the top ten take 20% to 25%. The data were obtained in a study of tumor and adjacent non-tumor tissue in lung cancer. On the study more broadly: Patients comprised about a dozen adenocarcinoma, a couple of squamous cell carcinoma and 1 small cell lung cancer. Stage I to III disease affected about nine men and roughly 5 women aged roughly 30 to 76.

Germline V lookup: CDR1 SGHAT, CDR2 FQNNGV. The CDR3 adds up to 12 amino acids, both ends counted. RNA was extracted from bulk tissue without any cell sorting. The normal lung tissue was taken more than 3 cm from the tumor edge. Newly diagnosed lung cancer patients had thoracic surgery in China, August–late 2014, without prior chemotherapy. The source of this sequence is a woman aged 45-65 years with non-small cell lung cancer. The source material was distant non-tumor lung tissue. This chain links TRBV11-2 with TRBJ2-7; TRBD1, the D gene given by the table, was not confirmed from the DNA. The CDR3 is CASTGRGYEQYS.